This T cell receptor beta chain was retrieved from a study of control samples from healthy donors and cancer patients. This table comes from immunoSEQ multiplex PCR, and its TCRdb copy is limited to in-frame clones, with some not included. This sample has about 130,000 clones; 70% to 90% occur once, and the top ten carry roughly 3.4%. CDR3 length: 12 amino acids. Germline V gene sequence: CDR1 MNHEY, CDR2 SVGEGT. The V end lost 6 bases, the J end lost 10 bases, and 14 bases lay between the germline ends. The chain joins TRBV6-2 or TRBV6-3 to TRBJ2-3; no clear D gene. The source of this sequence is a man between 50 and 59 years old in good health. Sequenced: blood. Here the CDR3 DNA reads TGTGCCAGCAGCGGCCCCGGACGGTCGCAGTATTTT. Protein product: CASSGPGRSQYF.